This note documents a single T cell receptor beta chain sequence. Antigen specificity is unknown. Generated by immunoSEQ multiplex PCR, the TCRdb table keeps only in-frame clones and is missing some. The table lists around 100,000 clones, around three quarters of them singletons, with approximately 15% in the top ten. The V end lost 5 bases, the J end lost 3 bases, and 13 bases lay between the germline ends. The CDR3 runs 15 residues. Germline V gene lookup returns CDR1 SEHNR and CDR2 FQNEAQ (reference sequence). The sample is drawn from a study of Ad26.COV2.S vaccination and SARS-CoV-2 variants. Study findings and constraints: The analyses of TCR breadth and depth may have understated the size of total T cell responses.

Sequencing used peripheral blood, obtained after recovery from COVID-19. V usage is TRBV7-9 and J usage is TRBJ1-4; D is undetermined. The sequence was obtained from a human donor who had recovered from COVID-19. This CDR3 is CASSPGLDANEKLFF. CDR3 nucleotides: TGTGCCAGCAGCCCTGGGCTGGACGCTAATGAAAAACTGTTTTTT.